Listed here are 5 T cell receptor beta chains from one sample, sequenced in a study of CD8 T cells in Susac syndrome (dated by TCRdb to the late 2010s). Library creation used the immunoSEQ multiplex PCR assay. RNA was extracted using the RNeasy kit, and roughly 0.5 to 1 ug of the RNA was reverse transcribed with random hexamers. TCRdb reworked the public reads: Q25 trimming with fastp, MiXCR clone assembly, productive beta chains retained. Under each unique CDR3 protein, matching rows form one entry showing the most common genes and DNA. For this sample the table gives 120,000 to 150,000 distinct CDR3 sequences, of which approximately 95% were detected only once. 0.065% to 0.095% of the sample goes to the ten largest clones. Input material: CD4+ T cells from PBMCs. The source of these receptors is a human donor with Susac syndrome.

The chain recombines TRBV11-2 with TRBJ2-5; D call uncertain. The CDR3 sequence is 11 residues long. The germline gives CDR1 SGHAT, CDR2 FQNNGV. Deletions cut 4 bases from V and 5 bases from J, with 5 bases between. The CDR3 bases are TGTGCCAGCAGCTCGGCGGAGACCCAGTACTTC. Translating gives CASSSAETQYF.

This sequence joins TRBV18 and TRBJ2-3; D may be TRBD1 (5 bases). Germline V lookup: CDR1 KGHSH, CDR2 LQKENI. This CDR3 is 15 amino acids long. The germline V and J ends were trimmed by 6 bases and 1 base, with 14 bases remaining between them. The CDR3 DNA is TGTGCCAGCTCCCCGACAGCCCTCGGCACAGATACGCAGTATTTT. Protein: CASSPTALGTDTQYF.

The genes are TRBV7-2 and TRBJ2-2; D may be TRBD1 or TRBD2 (5 bases each). V gave up 5 bases and J gave up 5 bases, with 9 bases separating them. CDR1 and CDR2 from the germline V gene are SGHTA and FQGNSA. CDR3 size: 13 residues. Here the CDR3 reads CASSGDRTGELFF. The CDR3 coding sequence is TGTGCCAGCAGCGGGGACCGGACCGGGGAGCTGTTTTTT.

This rearrangement joins TRBV6-1 to TRBJ1-2, with D possibly being TRBD1 (5 bases). The germline V and J ends were trimmed by 7 bases and 0 bases, with 15 bases remaining between them. The V gene's germline CDR1 is MNHNS and CDR2 SASEGT. CDR3 length: 15 amino acids. The CDR3 sequence is CASTLLRGANYGYTF. CDR3 coding DNA: TGTGCCAGCACCCTCCTCCGGGGGGCTAACTATGGCTACACCTTC.

Written as DNA, the CDR3 is TGTGCCAGCAGTTTACAGACTCGGGATGAGCAGTTCTTC. As protein: CASSLQTRDEQFF. This sequence joins TRBV28 and TRBJ2-1, with D uncertain. Trimming took 2 bases from V and 8 from J, leaving 10 bases between them. The CDR3 covers 13 residues. Germline CDR1 is MDHEN and CDR2 is SYDVKM. Full variable domain (outside the CDR3, taken from reference TRBV28 and TRBJ2-1): DVKVTQSSRYLVKRTGEKVFLECVQDMDHENMFWYRQDPGLGLRLIYFSYDVKMKEKGDIPEGYSVSREKKERFSLILESASTNQTSMYLCASSLQTRDEQFFGPGTRLTVL.